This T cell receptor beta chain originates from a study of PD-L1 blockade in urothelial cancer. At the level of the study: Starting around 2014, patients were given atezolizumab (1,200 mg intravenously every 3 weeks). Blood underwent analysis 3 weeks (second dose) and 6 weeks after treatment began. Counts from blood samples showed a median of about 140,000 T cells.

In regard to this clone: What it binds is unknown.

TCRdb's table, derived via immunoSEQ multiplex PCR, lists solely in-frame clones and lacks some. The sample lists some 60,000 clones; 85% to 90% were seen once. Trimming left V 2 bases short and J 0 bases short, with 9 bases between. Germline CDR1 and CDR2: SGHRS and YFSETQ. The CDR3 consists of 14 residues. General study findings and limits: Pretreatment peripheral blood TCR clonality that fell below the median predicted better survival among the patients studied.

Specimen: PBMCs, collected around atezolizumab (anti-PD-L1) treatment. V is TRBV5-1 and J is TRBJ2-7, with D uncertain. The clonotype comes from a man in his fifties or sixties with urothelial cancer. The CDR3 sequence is CASSLEAISYEQYF. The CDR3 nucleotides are TGCGCCAGCAGCTTAGAGGCCATCTCCTACGAGCAGTACTTC.